The 27 T cell receptor beta chains presented below share a single source sample, sequenced in a study of shared clonotypes between healthy human individuals. It was CD45RO-negative cells, positively selected for CCR7, that made up naive CD8 cells, with terminally differentiated effector memory CD45RA+ cells excluded. The repertoire was sequenced with immunoSEQ multiplex PCR; TCRdb's copy has only in-frame clones and lacks some. This table holds about 2.1 million clones, about 93% found once. Sequencing was done on a sample of naive CD8+ T cells from PBMCs. Receptors originate from a man younger than 35 in good health. Some clones in this sample may be carry-over from other donors' samples.

The gene calls are TRBV6-6 and TRBJ1-1; D perhaps matches TRBD1 (5 bases). V was cut by 7 bases and J by 1 base, with 13 bases left in between. The CDR3 sequence is 14 residues long. Germline-derived CDR1 and CDR2 are MNHNY and SVGAGI (reference sequence). CDR3 nucleotide sequence: TGTGCCAGCACCCTGACCGGACAGAACACTGAAGCTTTCTTT. Amino acids: CASTLTGQNTEAFF.

The V gene is TRBV11-2, the J gene TRBJ1-1; D possibly corresponds to TRBD1 (6 bases). Trimming took off 5 bases at V and 5 bases at J, with 12 bases between the two ends. The CDR3 length is 13 residues. The germline CDR1 and CDR2 sequences are SGHAT and FQNNGV. In DNA form, the CDR3 reads TGTGCCAGCAGCCCCCCAGGGGTGACTGAAGCTTTCTTT. This translates into CASSPPGVTEAFF.

This chain uses TRBV7-8 with TRBJ2-5, with 7 bases matching TRBD1. CDR1 and CDR2 from the germline V gene are SGHVS and FQNEAQ. The CDR3 length is 17 residues. V trimming: 1 base; J trimming: 4 bases; junction bases outside the gene matches: 12. The CDR3: CASSLVLHRGVVETQYF. CDR3 bases: TGTGCCAGCAGCTTAGTGTTGCACAGGGGAGTTGTAGAGACCCAGTACTTC.

This chain uses TRBV27 with TRBJ2-3; 7 nucleotides line up with TRBD1. CDR1 and CDR2 from the germline V gene are MNHEY and SMNVEV (reference sequence). V lost 5 bases, J lost 3 bases, and 11 bases stayed unmatched. The CDR3 runs to 16 residues. The CDR3 sequence is CASSPSTGSATDTQYF. The CDR3 DNA is TGTGCCAGCAGTCCATCGACAGGGTCAGCGACAGATACGCAGTATTTT.

This clone was seen just once. V is TRBV19 and J is TRBJ1-2; no firm D call. Germline values: CDR1 LNHDA, CDR2 SQIVND (reference sequence). The CDR3 consists of 13 residues. V lost 11 bases and J lost 3, with 16 bases in between. CDR3 region: CAVREGSYYGYTF. The CDR3 DNA follows: TGTGCCGTACGGGAGGGCTCCTACTATGGCTACACCTTC.

The chain has TRBV4-2 and TRBJ1-3; maybe TRBD1 (6 bases). Trimming cost V 4 bases and J 3 bases, with 16 bases left between them. Looked up from germline, CDR1 is LGHNA and CDR2 is YNFKEQ. The CDR3 contains 16 residues. CDR3 DNA sequence: TGTGCCAGCAGCCCCAGGACAGAAGGAGTTGGAAACACCATATATTTT. Residues: CASSPRTEGVGNTIYF.

The chain carries TRBV10-3 and TRBJ2-1, with 7 bases lining up with TRBD2. Germline V gene lookup returns CDR1 ENHRY and CDR2 SYGVKD. The junction had 10 bases not matched to a gene; V was cut back by 3 bases and J by 2 bases. This CDR3 contains 17 residues. The CDR3 reads CAISERGAGPAYNEQFF. The CDR3 DNA is TGTGCCATCAGTGAAAGGGGAGCGGGGCCTGCCTACAATGAGCAGTTCTTC.

The chain couples TRBV14 to TRBJ2-7, with D perhaps TRBD1 or TRBD2 (5 bases each). The V end was cut by 4 bases, the J end by 4 bases, with 14 bases between. The CDR3 covers 14 residues. Germline CDR1 and CDR2: SGHDN and FVKESK. The DNA for the CDR3 is TGTGCCAGCAGCCGAGCCGGGACCGAATACGAGCAGTACTTC. Translating gives CASSRAGTEYEQYF.

V usage is TRBV7-2 and J usage is TRBJ1-1; D gene ambiguous. The CDR3 totals 15 residues. Germline CDR1 and CDR2: SGHTA and FQGNSA. With 0 bases removed from V and 0 bases from J, the gap between germline ends came to 8 bases. CDR3 nucleotides: TGTGCCAGCAGCTTAGCTGGACTCCTGAACACTGAAGCTTTCTTT. Translating it yields CASSLAGLLNTEAFF. The whole variable domain, filled in from reference TRBV7-2 and TRBJ1-1, reads GAGVSQSPSNKVTEKGKDVELRCDPISGHTALYWYRQSLGQGLEFLIYFQGNSAPDKSGLPSDRFSAERTGGSVSTLTIQRTQQEDSAVYLCASSLAGLLNTEAFFGQGTRLTVV.

This clone was counted a single time. The chain couples TRBV9 to TRBJ1-1; D is possibly TRBD1 (6 bases). Per germline, CDR1 SGDLS and CDR2 YYNGEE. This CDR3 is 14 amino acids long. Trimming left V 4 bases short and J 4 bases short, with 14 bases between. The CDR3 DNA reads as TGTGCCAGCAGCTCGACAGCCAGGGGCACTGAAGCTTTCTTT. Amino acids: CASSSTARGTEAFF.

This clone was observed a few times. The chain joins TRBV25-1 to TRBJ1-1, with D uncertain. Germline V gene sequence: CDR1 MGHDK, CDR2 SYGVNS. V was clipped by 6 bases and J by 4 bases, with 12 bases between them. The CDR3 is 13 residues long. In DNA, the CDR3 is TGTGCCAGCAGAGAGAAAGGGTTCACTGAAGCTTTCTTT. It yields the protein CASREKGFTEAFF.

This clone was counted once. The sample has other DNA sequences that encode this CDR3 too. The chain has TRBV5-1 and TRBJ1-1; D is perhaps TRBD1 (6 bases). Trimming shortened V by 1 base and J by 8 bases, and 9 bases separated the two germline ends. Germline CDR1 and CDR2: SGHRS and YFSETQ. The CDR3 is 12 residues long. The DNA of the CDR3 is TGCGCCAGCAGCTTGTCCGGGACAGAAGCTTTCTTT. The encoded protein is CASSLSGTEAFF.

V and J are TRBV5-4 and TRBJ2-3, with 14 positions matching TRBD2. Germline CDR1 and CDR2: SGHNT and YYREEE (reference sequence). V was clipped by 4 bases and J by 4 bases; unmatched bases: 8. This CDR3 has 17 residues. Written as DNA, the CDR3 is TGTGCCAGCAGCGCCAGACTAGCGGGAGGGCCCGCAGATACGCAGTATTTT. Protein sequence: CASSARLAGGPADTQYF. Using reference TRBV5-4 and TRBJ2-3 for the parts outside the CDR3, the full variable domain is ETGVTQSPTHLIKTRGQQVTLRCSSQSGHNTVSWYQQALGQGPQFIFQYYREEENGRGNFPPRFSGLQFPNYSSELNVNALELDDSALYLCASSARLAGGPADTQYFGPGTRLTVL.

This clone was recorded only once. The chain uses TRBV28 and TRBJ2-1; D uncertain. Trimming shortened V by 3 bases and J by 0 bases, and 15 bases separated the two germline ends. CDR3 size: 17 residues. CDR1 and CDR2 from the germline V gene are MDHEN and SYDVKM. In nucleotides, the CDR3 is TGTGCCAGCAGTTTTTCCGAAGTCTTGAGCTCCTACAATGAGCAGTTCTTC. Protein: CASSFSEVLSSYNEQFF.

The V gene is TRBV23-1, the J gene TRBJ1-1, with D possibly TRBD1 on 6 matching bases. TRBV23-1 is an open reading frame whose function is uncertain. V lost 1 base and J 1 base, leaving 16 bases between the germline ends. The CDR3 spans 17 residues. The CDR3 reads CASSQCIGGSWNTEAFF. For the CDR3, the DNA is TGCGCCAGCAGTCAATGTATAGGGGGATCGTGGAACACTGAAGCTTTCTTT.

This chain joins TRBV9 and TRBJ2-3, with 8 bases aligning to TRBD2. V lost 3 bases, J lost 2 bases, and 8 bases stayed unmatched. Germline V gene lookup returns CDR1 SGDLS and CDR2 YYNGEE. The CDR3 length is 16 residues. CDR3: CASSAGREAYTDTQYF. Written as DNA, the CDR3 is TGTGCCAGCAGCGCTGGGCGGGAGGCCTACACAGATACGCAGTATTTT.

This chain uses TRBV27 with TRBJ1-2, with 7 nucleotides matching TRBD1. J was trimmed by 11 bases and V by 4 bases; bases with no gene match: 7. CDR1 and CDR2 from the germline V gene are MNHEY and SMNVEV (reference sequence). The CDR3 covers 12 residues. DNA of the CDR3: TGTGCCAGCAGTTCCCGGGACAGACTTTACACCTTC. This sequence encodes CASSSRDRLYTF.

The rearrangement uses TRBV6-6 and TRBJ2-5, with a weak D call TRBD2 (6 bases). This CDR3 spans 14 amino acids. Germline V CDR1 and CDR2: MNHNY, SVGAGI (reference sequence). Trimming cost V 6 bases and J 5 bases, with 16 bases left between them. CDR3 region: CASSPATRGETQYF. For the CDR3, the DNA is TGTGCCAGCAGCCCCGCGACTAGGGGTGAGACCCAGTACTTC.

The rearrangement links TRBV6-5 to TRBJ2-7; D is unclear. Trimming left V 6 bases short and J 0 bases short, with 12 bases between. CDR1 and CDR2 (germline): MNHEY, SVGAGI. CDR3 length equals 14 residues. This CDR3 reads CASSPAVSSYEQYF. Here the CDR3 DNA reads TGTGCCAGCAGCCCCGCGGTATCCTCCTACGAGCAGTACTTC.

The rearrangement joins TRBV5-1 to TRBJ2-7, with TRBD2 matching over 8 bases. This CDR3 spans 14 amino acids. Trimming took 3 bases from V and 5 from J; bases not matched to a gene: 7. Germline V gives CDR1 SGHRS, CDR2 YFSETQ. The CDR3 DNA reads TGCGCCAGCAGCTGGAGCGGGAGTACCCACGAGCAGTACTTC. Residues: CASSWSGSTHEQYF.

The V call is TRBV7-2, the J call TRBJ1-2, with D perhaps TRBD1 (5 bases). V was cut by 5 bases and J by 6 bases, with 10 bases left in between. This CDR3 contains 12 residues. Germline CDR1 reads SGHTA; CDR2 reads FQGNSA. The CDR3 reads CASSPRGNGYTF. The DNA of the CDR3 is TGTGCCAGCAGCCCGCGGGGGAATGGCTACACCTTC.

This clone has a single count. The chain carries TRBV21-1 and TRBJ1-1. TRBV21-1 is reported as a pseudogene. This CDR3 is built from 16 residues. The CDR3 DNA follows: TGTGCCAGCAGCAGGGCCCTACCGACTCAGAACACTGAAGCTTTCTTT. This translates into CASSRALPTQNTEAFF.

The chain combines TRBV27 with TRBJ2-2, with unresolved D. The CDR3 is 15 residues long. CDR1 and CDR2 from the germline V gene are MNHEY and SMNVEV (reference sequence). Deletions cut 1 base from V and 7 bases from J, with 13 bases between. CDR3 in DNA: TGTGCCAGCAGTTTATTGATCCAGGACCACGGGGAGCTGTTTTTT. It translates to CASSLLIQDHGELFF.

The gene calls are TRBV11-2 and TRBJ2-7; no clear D gene. The V end was cut by 2 bases, the J end by 2 bases, with 7 bases between. CDR3 size: 13 residues. The germline CDR1 and CDR2 sequences are SGHAT and FQNNGV. CDR3 in amino acids: CASSLSEAYEQYF. CDR3 coding DNA: TGTGCCAGCAGCTTATCCGAAGCCTACGAGCAGTACTTC.

The CDR3 region is CASSPRRQPYEQYF. The CDR3 region has the DNA TGTGCCAGCAGTCCCCGGCGACAGCCCTACGAGCAGTACTTC. The rearrangement joins TRBV28 to TRBJ2-7, with TRBD1 as a possible D gene (5 bases). The CDR3 contains 14 residues. Germline V gene data show CDR1 as MDHEN and CDR2 as SYDVKM. With 5 bases removed from V and 2 bases from J, the gap between germline ends came to 13 bases.

The gene calls are TRBV9 and TRBJ1-1; D remains ambiguous. There are 16 residues in the CDR3. Germline V lookup: CDR1 SGDLS, CDR2 YYNGEE. Trimming stripped 4 bases from V and 8 bases from J, with 24 bases between. The CDR3 bases are TGTGCCAGCAGCCTCCAATCTGCTCCGATGGATCCCGAAGCTTTCTTT. This encodes CASSLQSAPMDPEAFF.

The rearrangement joins TRBV7-6 to TRBJ2-6, with 9 bases lining up with TRBD2. Germline lookup yields CDR1 SGHVS and CDR2 FNYEAQ. V lost 2 bases to trimming and J lost 3 bases; unmatched junction nucleotides: 17. This CDR3 comprises 21 residues. This chain's CDR3 is CASSLKTSGYGALGGANVLTF. The CDR3 DNA follows: TGTGCCAGCAGCTTAAAAACTAGCGGGTATGGCGCTCTAGGTGGGGCCAACGTCCTGACTTTC.